This TCR beta chain is drawn from a study of T cell changes during pregnancy in multiple sclerosis. Using immunoSEQ multiplex PCR, the repertoire was profiled, and TCRdb retains in-frame clones only, with some absent. The sample gives roughly 51,000 clones, 85% to 95% of which show up once; 5.5% is in the top ten. The sequence derives from a female donor with multiple sclerosis, enrolled in a pregnancy study. The specimen comprised CD8+ T cells from peripheral blood mononuclear cells, sampled before pregnancy.

Here the CDR3 reads CASSLMGGNTEAFF. CDR3 bases: TGTGCCAGCAGTTTGATGGGGGGGAACACTGAAGCTTTCTTT. The chain employs TRBV27 and TRBJ1-1; D may be TRBD1 (5 bases). Germline loops: CDR1 MNHEY, CDR2 SMNVEV (reference sequence). The germline V and J ends were trimmed by 3 bases and 1 base, with 9 bases remaining between them. This CDR3 comprises 14 residues.